This entry lists 8 T cell receptor beta chains sequenced from one sample in a study of cytomegalovirus exposure and HLA in healthy donors (dated by TCRdb to about 2017). Library preparation was by the immunoSEQ multiplex PCR assay. For the multiplex PCR, a mixture combining 60 forward primers for TCR Vbeta segments and 13 reverse primers for TCR Jbeta segments was used. TCRdb holds this immuneACCESS table with in-frame rearrangements only. Some clones are missing; in checked studies, unresolved V genes explain under half, and the rest has no known cause. This sample comprises fewer than 85,000 clones, 65% to 80% of them detected only once. Jointly, the top ten make up over 8.5% of the sample. Input material: PBMCs. The source of these receptors is a woman aged 40 to 49 in good health and CMV-seropositive.

J is TRBJ1-4 and V is TRBV4-1; D remains unclear. The CDR3 spans 16 residues. V was clipped by 4 bases and J by 7 bases, with 19 bases between them. Germline V gene data show CDR1 as MGHRA and CDR2 as YSYEKL. CDR3 nucleotide sequence: TGCGCCAGCAGCCCTTTCCCGGGGTCGGAAGCTGAAAAACTGTTTTTT. Protein sequence: CASSPFPGSEAEKLFF.

The V and J genes are TRBV28 and TRBJ1-2; no definite D call. This CDR3 is built from 12 residues. Germline lookup yields CDR1 MDHEN and CDR2 SYDVKM. V was clipped by 3 bases and J by 5 bases, with 7 bases between them. This CDR3 reads CASSFGEYGYTF. The CDR3 DNA reads as TGTGCCAGCAGTTTCGGGGAATATGGCTACACCTTC.

The rearrangement uses TRBV11-3 and TRBJ2-1; D perhaps matches TRBD2 (6 bases). CDR1 is SGHNT and CDR2 is YENEEA in the germline V gene. Trimming removed 5 bases from V and 8 bases from J, with 19 bases in between. The CDR3 is 15 residues long. The CDR3 reads CASSPGEATLDEQFF. The CDR3 nucleotides read TGTGCCAGCAGCCCCGGGGAGGCCACTTTAGATGAGCAGTTCTTC. Drawing the rest from reference TRBV11-3 and TRBJ2-1, the complete variable domain is EAGVVQSPRYKIIEKKQPVAFWCNPISGHNTLYWYLQNLGQGPELLIRYENEEAVDDSQLPKDRFSAERLKGVDSTLKIQPAELGDSAVYLCASSPGEATLDEQFFGPGTRLTVL.

This clone has only a few counts. The rearrangement uses TRBV6-5 and TRBJ1-2; TRBD1 agrees at 8 bases. V shed 2 bases and J 4 bases; nucleotides not matched to a gene: 9. The CDR3 covers 16 residues. Germline V gives CDR1 MNHEY, CDR2 SVGAGI. The CDR3 is CASSYVGTGGSYGYTF. CDR3 nucleotides: TGTGCCAGCAGTTACGTGGGTACAGGGGGAAGCTATGGCTACACCTTC.

CDR3 in amino acids: CASIGGGTNTGELFF. The CDR3 coding sequence is TGCGCCAGCATTGGTGGAGGCACGAACACCGGGGAGCTGTTTTTT. The V call is TRBV5-1, the J call TRBJ2-2, with a possible D match to TRBD2 (5 bases). Trimming took 6 bases from V and 0 from J, leaving 12 bases between them. Germline V gene data show CDR1 as SGHRS and CDR2 as YFSETQ. The CDR3 is 15 amino acids. Drawing the rest from reference TRBV5-1 and TRBJ2-2, the complete variable domain is KAGVTQTPRYLIKTRGQQVTLSCSPISGHRSVSWYQQTPGQGLQFLFEYFSETQRNKGNFPGRFSGRQFSNSRSEMNVSTLELGDSALYLCASIGGGTNTGELFFGEGSRLTVL.

The CDR3 nucleotides are TGTGCCAGCAGTGACATCGGGATCTCCTACGAGCAGTACTTC. This encodes CASSDIGISYEQYF. The chain couples TRBV25-1 to TRBJ2-7; D perhaps matches TRBD2 (5 bases). The CDR3 covers 14 residues. Trimming pared 3 bases from V and 0 bases from J, leaving 9 bases between. The germline V gene encodes CDR1 MGHDK and CDR2 SYGVNS.

This clone was observed a few times. This chain connects TRBV5-6 to TRBJ1-1; unclear D gene. This CDR3 has 12 residues. Trimming removed 4 bases from V and 3 bases from J, with 7 bases in between. Germline assignment: CDR1 SGHDT and CDR2 YYEEEE. This chain's CDR3 is CASSRVYTEAFF. CDR3 nucleotide sequence: TGTGCCAGCAGCCGGGTCTACACTGAAGCTTTCTTT.

V and J are TRBV4-1 and TRBJ1-2; D remains ambiguous. The germline V gene encodes CDR1 MGHRA and CDR2 YSYEKL. The CDR3 contains 15 residues. Trimming removed 3 bases from V and 7 bases from J, with 18 bases in between. CDR3 sequence: CASSQTVDGVGGYTF. The DNA for the CDR3 is TGCGCCAGCAGCCAGACCGTCGACGGGGTCGGTGGCTACACCTTC.